This T cell receptor (beta chain) emerged from a study of cytomegalovirus exposure and HLA in healthy donors. Study-wide results and caveats: Later analysis associated a missense DCLRE1C variant with TCR beta V- and J-gene trimming. Presence/absence comparisons presumed near-even sequencing depth among donors.

Per germline, CDR1 GTSNPN and CDR2 SVGIG (reference sequence). Deletions cut 1 base from V and 4 bases from J, with 10 bases between. This CDR3 spans 14 amino acids. This clone has just a few counts. The antigen is not known. The PCR used 60 Vbeta and 13 Jbeta primers. The repertoire was sequenced with immunoSEQ multiplex PCR; TCRdb's copy has only in-frame clones and lacks some. The table includes about 37,000 clones, 60% to 75% detected once. The chain employs TRBV30 and TRBJ1-4, with a tentative D call TRBD1 (6 bases). Material: PBMCs. The TCR originated in a man in his forties in good health and CMV-seronegative. In DNA form, the CDR3 reads TGTGCCTGGAGTGGGACAGCTGATAATGAAAAACTGTTTTTT. Its protein is CAWSGTADNEKLFF.